This section outlines one T cell receptor (beta chain) sequence together with its context. As yet, its antigen is unknown. CDR3 length equals 16 residues. Trimming took 0 bases from V and 6 from J; bases not matched to a gene: 3. Germline V lookup: CDR1 SGHRS, CDR2 YFSETQ. The data originate from a study of cytomegalovirus exposure and HLA in healthy donors. Study-level results: One variant, a missense change in DCLRE1C, was linked in a later analysis to TCR beta V- and J-gene trimming.

Use of 60 Vbeta and 13 Jbeta primers characterized the PCR. Measured with immunoSEQ multiplex PCR; TCRdb has only the in-frame clones, and not every one. The sample shows under 250,000 clones, about 72% of them seen only once. The chain uses TRBV5-1 and TRBJ1-6, with TRBD1 matching over 10 bases. This sequence originates from a male donor in good health and CMV-seronegative. The specimen sequenced was PBMCs. CDR3 sequence reads: CASSLAGTGVNSPLHF. The DNA of the CDR3 is TGCGCCAGCAGCTTGGCCGGGACAGGGGTTAATTCACCCCTCCACTTT.